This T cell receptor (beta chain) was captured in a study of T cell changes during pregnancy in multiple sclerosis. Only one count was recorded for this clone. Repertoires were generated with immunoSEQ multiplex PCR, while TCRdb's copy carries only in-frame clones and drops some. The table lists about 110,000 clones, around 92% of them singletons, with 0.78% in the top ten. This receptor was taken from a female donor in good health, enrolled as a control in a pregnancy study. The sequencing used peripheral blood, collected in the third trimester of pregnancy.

The CDR3 loop reads CASSVPGQAGQEDIIPSTDTQYF. DNA for the CDR3: TGTGCCAGCAGTGTTCCGGGACAGGCAGGTCAAGAAGACATTATTCCTAGCACAGATACGCAGTATTTT. The V call is TRBV2, the J call TRBJ2-3; TRBD1 aligns across 8 bases. CDR1 is SNHLY and CDR2 is FYNNEI in the germline V gene. J was trimmed by 0 bases and V by 4 bases; bases with no gene match: 27. The CDR3 is 23 amino acids.